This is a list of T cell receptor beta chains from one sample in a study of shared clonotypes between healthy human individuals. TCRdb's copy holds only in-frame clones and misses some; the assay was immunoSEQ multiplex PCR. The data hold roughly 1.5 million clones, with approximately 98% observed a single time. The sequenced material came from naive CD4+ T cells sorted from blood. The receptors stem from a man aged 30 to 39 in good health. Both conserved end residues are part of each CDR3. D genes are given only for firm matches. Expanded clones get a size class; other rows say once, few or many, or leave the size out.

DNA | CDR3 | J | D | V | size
TGTGCCTGGAGTGTTTGGGGTTCGGGCCAGCCCCAGCATTTT | CAWSVWGSGQPQHF | TRBJ1-5 | NA | TRBV30 | NA
TGTGCCAGCAGCAAAGGGGCGGGTCAGGTCTACGAGCAGTACTTC | CASSKGAGQVYEQYF | TRBJ2-7 | NA | TRBV21-1 | NA
TGCGCCAGCAGCCTATCCTCTGTCGATGAGCAGTTCTTC | CASSLSSVDEQFF | TRBJ2-1 | NA | TRBV5-1 | NA
TGTGCCAGCAGCGGACTAGCGGGAGGTCATGAGCAGTTCTTC | CASSGLAGGHEQFF | TRBJ2-1 | TRBD2 | TRBV7-3 | once
TGCGCCAGCAGCCTTGACCTGTCCTACGAGCAGTACTTC | CASSLDLSYEQYF | TRBJ2-7 | NA | TRBV5-1 | once
TGTGCCAGCAGTTCGGCCAGGGGAGGGGTCTACGAGCAGTACTTC | CASSSARGGVYEQYF | TRBJ2-7 | NA | TRBV6-5 | NA
TGTGCCAGCAGTTTATTGGGCTCTGGGGCCAACGTCCTGACTTTC | CASSLLGSGANVLTF | TRBJ2-6 | NA | TRBV27 | NA
TGTGCCAGCTCACTCGAACTGGGACTAGCGGGAGAACCAGATACGCAGTATTTT | CASSLELGLAGEPDTQYF | TRBJ2-3 | TRBD2 | TRBV18 | NA
TGTGCCAGCAGCTTAGACAGGGTAAATGAGCAGTTCTTC | CASSLDRVNEQFF | TRBJ2-1 | NA | TRBV7-8 | NA
TGTGCCAGCAGCTTAGACGGGATCGTCCCCTACAATGAGCAGTTCTTC | CASSLDGIVPYNEQFF | TRBJ2-1 | NA | TRBV7-8 | NA
TGCGCCAGCAGCCTGCCCCACGGCAATGAGCAGTTCTTC | CASSLPHGNEQFF | TRBJ2-1 | NA | TRBV5-1 | NA
TGCAGCGTTCGGCTTACCTACGAGCAGTACTTC | CSVRLTYEQYF | TRBJ2-7 | NA | TRBV29-1 | NA
TGTGCCAGCAGTGCCAGGGTTTGGAGAGCTGAAGCTTTCTTT | CASSARVWRAEAFF | TRBJ1-1 | NA | TRBV2 | NA
TGTGCCAGCAGTCCGACGAGAGGTATCAGCAATCAGCCCCAGCATTTT | CASSPTRGISNQPQHF | TRBJ1-5 | NA | TRBV27 | NA
TGTGCCAGCAGTTTAGCGGGAGGGATTTACGAGCAGTACTTC | CASSLAGGIYEQYF | TRBJ2-7 | TRBD2 | TRBV28 | NA
TGTGCCAGCAGCTCCGACAGGGGCACGTCCTACGAGCAGTACTTC | CASSSDRGTSYEQYF | TRBJ2-7 | TRBD1 | TRBV11-1 | NA
TGCGCCAGCAGCGGACAGGGGAACACTGAAGCTTTCTTT | CASSGQGNTEAFF | TRBJ1-1 | TRBD1 | TRBV5-1 | NA
TGTGCCAGCAGGTTCCGGACCGCCGAGCCCAATGAGCAGTTCTTC | CASRFRTAEPNEQFF | TRBJ2-1 | NA | TRBV11-2 | once
TGTGCCAGCAGACCCCGGGACAACTACGAGCAGTACTTC | CASRPRDNYEQYF | TRBJ2-7 | NA | TRBV25-1 | NA
TGTGCCAGCAGTCTTAGACTAGCGAGTAGCACCGGGGAGCTGTTTTTT | CASSLRLASSTGELFF | TRBJ2-2 | TRBD2 | TRBV28 | NA
TGTGCCAGCAGCCCCTCGGGACTAGCGGGAGACATTCAGTACTTC | CASSPSGLAGDIQYF | TRBJ2-4 | TRBD2 | TRBV7-9 | NA
TGCGCCAGCAGCCCGGAGGGACTAGCGGCCTCCTACGAGCAGTACTTC | CASSPEGLAASYEQYF | TRBJ2-7 | TRBD2 | TRBV5-1 | NA
TGTGCCACCCACGGTAGCCTCTACGAGCAGTACTTC | CATHGSLYEQYF | TRBJ2-7 | NA | TRBV6-1 | NA
TGTGCCAGCAGCAGATGGACAGGGGGCATTCAGCCCCAGCATTTT | CASSRWTGGIQPQHF | TRBJ1-5 | TRBD1 | TRBV5-8 | NA
TGCGCCAGCAGCCAAGGGACAGGGTGGGGAGCGGGGGGAGATACGCAGTATTTT | CASSQGTGWGAGGDTQYF | TRBJ2-3 | NA | TRBV4-3 | NA
TGTGCCAGCAGAAGACAGGGGGCGGGGTATGGCTACACCTTC | CASRRQGAGYGYTF | TRBJ1-2 | TRBD1 | TRBV6-5 | NA
TGTGCCAGCTCACCACCCCCTAGCGGGAGTTTAAATGGAGGCAATGAGCAGTTCTTC | CASSPPPSGSLNGGNEQFF | TRBJ2-1 | TRBD2 | TRBV18 | NA
TGTGCCAGCAGCCTCGAGGGGGATGAGCAGTTCTTC | CASSLEGDEQFF | TRBJ2-1 | NA | TRBV7-9 | NA
TGTGCCAGCAGTTTCCTTCACCAACTAGCGGGAGAGCAGAACATTCAGTACTTC | CASSFLHQLAGEQNIQYF | TRBJ2-4 | TRBD2 | TRBV2 | NA
TGCGCCAGCAGCTTGACCCTGCTCTCTAGCACAGATACGCAGTATTTT | CASSLTLLSSTDTQYF | TRBJ2-3 | NA | TRBV5-1 | NA
TGCGCCAGCAGCGCCCGGACTAGCGGGGGCGGGGAGCTGTTTTTT | CASSARTSGGGELFF | TRBJ2-2 | TRBD2 | TRBV5-1 | NA